This TCR beta chain is from a study of breast tumors, draining lymph nodes, adjacent tissues. Findings of the study overall: Findings are consistent with lymph node origin and intratumoral expansion of most tumor T cells. Tumor TCR diversity was below lymph nodes but above nontumor tissue.

TCRdb fed the multiplex PCR reads into MiXCR, producing one record per CDR3 protein. The top ten hold approximately 4.3% of the sample, which has 150,000 to 200,000 distinct CDR3 sequences, roughly a third seen once. There are many counts of this clonotype. The antigen is unknown. Breast cancer patients provided tissue from their axillary draining lymph nodes. The TCR was taken from a female donor with breast cancer. Some clones in this sample may be carry-over from other donors' samples. Sequenced: axillary lymph node tissue.

CDR3 residues: CASSHTSGGRNEKLFF. CDR3 sequence (DNA): TGTGCCAGCAGTCACACCTCGGGGGGCCGTAATGAAAAACTGTTTTTT. The rearrangement joins TRBV6-5 to TRBJ1-4; TRBD1 is a possible D gene (6 bases). V lost 5 bases to trimming and J lost 4 bases, with 17 bases between them. The V gene's germline CDR1 is MNHEY and CDR2 SVGAGI. The length of the CDR3 is 16 residues.